The 21 T cell receptor beta chains below were found in one sample sequenced in a study of CD8+CD57+ T cells in acquired aplastic anemia. The study profiled TCR beta VDJ and CDR3 using genomic DNA as template. Via MiXCR, TCRdb re-called the reads, giving one row per CDR3 protein. The data contain hundreds of thousands of distinct CDR3 sequences, approximately 70% of them seen just once; the ten biggest clones take up approximately 3.9%. The sequenced sample consisted of sorted CD4+, CD8+, or CD8+CD57+ T cells (not recorded which) from PBMCs. These receptors were taken from a human donor in good health, serving as a control.

The chain carries TRBV7-2 and TRBJ2-1, with unresolved D. The DNA end lines up better with TRBJ2-7; the J call may be wrong. This CDR3 has 14 residues. Germline CDR1 SGHTA, CDR2 FQGNSA. CDR3 sequence (DNA): TGTGCCAGCAGCTTTGCGGTTACATCCTACGAGCAGTACTTC. Translating gives CASSFAVTSYEQYF.

The genes are TRBV20-1 and TRBJ2-5; 8 bases fit TRBD2. This CDR3 region has 14 residues. Germline CDR1 and CDR2: DFQATT and SNEGSKA (reference sequence). The CDR3 region is CGAGSGGVMETQYF. The CDR3 coding sequence is TGCGGGGCAGGGAGCGGGGGTGTTATGGAGACCCAGTACTTC.

This chain connects TRBV12-3 or TRBV12-4 to TRBJ2-1; 11 positions match TRBD2. J gave up 0 bases and V 7 bases, and 5 bases lay outside the gene matches. The CDR3 has 16 amino acids. The CDR3 region is CASMLTSGSSYNEQFF. The CDR3 DNA reads TGTGCCAGCATGCTAACTAGCGGGAGCTCCTACAATGAGCAGTTCTTC.

This clonotype is a singleton in its sample. The chain joins TRBV5-5 to TRBJ1-1, with D perhaps matching TRBD1 (6 bases). V lost 0 bases, J lost 6 bases, and 12 bases lay in between. The length of the CDR3 is 14 residues. In germline, CDR1 is SGHKS, CDR2 YYEKEE (reference sequence). The CDR3 region has the DNA TGTGCCAGCAGCTTGGCGGCAGGGGACCCTGAAGCTTTCTTT. Protein sequence: CASSLAAGDPEAFF.

This clonotype appeared many times. The chain has TRBV7-2 and TRBJ2-5, with unresolved D. Trimming pared 4 bases from V and 1 base from J, leaving 4 bases between. Germline V gene data show CDR1 as SGHTA and CDR2 as FQGNSA. The CDR3 spans 12 residues. The CDR3 coding sequence is TGTGCCAGCAGCTGGGCCCAAGAGACCCAGTACTTC. This sequence encodes CASSWAQETQYF.

A remark on this clonotype: No conserved phenylalanine or tryptophan is present at the end of the CDR3, so a read error is the likely explanation. The chain recombines TRBV7-7 with TRBJ1-5, with D possibly matching TRBD1 (6 bases). The CDR3 contains 13 residues. The germline V gene has CDR1 SSHAT and CDR2 FNYEAQ (reference sequence). CDR3 region: CATSRSRGQPQHL. CDR3 bases: TGTGCCACCAGCAGAAGCAGGGGCCAGCCCCAGCATTTG.

The chain links TRBV5-6 to TRBJ2-3; no firm D call. CDR3 size: 11 residues. CDR1 is SGHDT, CDR2 YYEEEE, per germline. V shed 4 bases and J shed 10 bases, with 10 bases lying between them. As DNA, the CDR3 is TGTGCCAGCAGCCGTACCCAGGCGCAGTATTTT. Its translation is CASSRTQAQYF.

Comment on this clonotype: In this CDR3 the conserved last residue, phenylalanine or tryptophan, is missing, so a read error is likely. The J gene is TRBJ1-2, the V gene TRBV2; no definite D call. The CDR3 runs 14 residues. V lost 0 bases, J lost 9 bases, and 14 bases lay in between. The V gene's germline CDR1 is SNHLY and CDR2 FYNNEI. The CDR3 loop reads CASSEAYGEPCYTL. CDR3 nucleotide sequence: TGTGCCAGCAGTGAAGCGTATGGGGAACCGTGCTACACCTTG.

Notes on this clonotype: Because it lacks the conserved phenylalanine or tryptophan at the end, this CDR3 is likely a read error. The DNA is left out, because the CDR3 cannot be placed on it with certainty; the CDR3 is given as TCRdb lists it. The chain links TRBV7-4 to TRBJ1-6; the DNA was not compared with TRBD1, the D call given in the table. Germline assignment: CDR1 SGHVT and CDR2 SQSDAQ. The CDR3 region is 13 residues in length, termini included. Here the CDR3 reads CASSLGEGTHWRQ.

The genes are TRBV20-1 and TRBJ2-7; D tentatively fits TRBD1 or TRBD2 (5 bases each). Germline V gene data show CDR1 as DFQATT and CDR2 as SNEGSKA (reference sequence). V lost 3 bases and J 7 bases, leaving 16 bases between the germline ends. The CDR3 length is 13 residues. DNA for the CDR3: TGCAGTGCTAGTAAGAGGACAACGGGGGAGCAGTACTTC. Translating it yields CSASKRTTGEQYF.

The chain recombines TRBV5-1 with TRBJ2-1, with TRBD1 identical over 11 bases. The V and J ends lost 4 bases and 6 bases, in that order; junction bases with no gene match: 3. Germline CDR1 reads SGHRS; CDR2 reads YFSETQ. This CDR3 is 14 amino acids long. The CDR3 here is CASSPGTGGNEQFF. The CDR3 region has the DNA TGCGCCAGCAGCCCCGGGACAGGGGGCAATGAGCAGTTCTTC.

J is TRBJ2-7 and V is TRBV15; 7 positions agree with TRBD1. The J call could be wrong; TRBJ2-3 is a better fit for the DNA end. The CDR3 consists of 15 residues. Germline values: CDR1 LNHNV, CDR2 YYDKDF (reference sequence). DNA for the CDR3: TGTGCCACCAGCGAAGATGGGACAGTGCGCTATACGCAGTATTTT. This translates into CATSEDGTVRYTQYF.

Ten or more counts support this clonotype. The chain uses TRBV12-3 or TRBV12-4 and TRBJ2-1; the D is unclear. V gave up 3 bases and J gave up 5 bases, with 14 bases separating them. The CDR3 has 15 residues. In DNA form, the CDR3 reads TGTGCCAGCAGTTTTGTGCGAACCGGCCACAATGAGCAGTTCTTC. This sequence encodes CASSFVRTGHNEQFF.

For the CDR3, the DNA is TGTGCCAGCAGCCAAAGCGGGGGGAGTACCTACGAGCAGTACGTC. It encodes CASSQSGGSTYEQYV. The genes are TRBV2 and TRBJ2-7; 9 bases align to TRBD2. CDR3 length: 15 residues. V trimming: 6 bases; J trimming: 2 bases; junction bases outside the gene matches: 8. Per the germline V gene, CDR1 is SNHLY and CDR2 is FYNNEI.

This clonotype has more than one count but fewer than ten. V gene TRBV20-1 combines with J gene TRBJ1-3, with TRBD1 identical over 10 bases. Unmatched junction bases numbered 6, after V lost 3 bases and J lost 4 bases. CDR3 length: 15 amino acids. Germline CDR1 is DFQATT and CDR2 is SNEGSKA (reference sequence). Here the CDR3 reads CSASYDRGHGNTIYF. CDR3 in DNA: TGCAGTGCTAGTTACGACAGGGGGCACGGAAACACCATATATTTT.

The chain links TRBV11-2 to TRBJ1-2; D may be TRBD1 (6 bases). Germline V gene data show CDR1 as SGHAT and CDR2 as FQNNGV. Trimming cost V 6 bases and J 2 bases, with 19 bases left between them. The CDR3 is 16 amino acids. DNA for the CDR3: TGTGCCAGCAGTTGCGGGGGGGAAGGGGGGAACTATGGCTACACCTTC. Translation: CASSCGGEGGNYGYTF.

As to this clonotype: Since no conserved phenylalanine or tryptophan closes the CDR3, a read error is the likely cause. V gene TRBV7-8 combines with J gene TRBJ1-2; D is ambiguous. Germline V gives CDR1 SGHVS, CDR2 FQNEAQ. Trimming took off 8 bases at V and 1 base at J, with 8 bases between the two ends. The CDR3 runs to 12 residues. The CDR3 region has the DNA TGTGCCAGCGCGCCAGTTAACTATGGCTACACCTCC. Protein: CASAPVNYGYTS.

This clonotype was recorded once. Possible read error: a much larger clone is one base away. The V call is TRBV29-1, the J call TRBJ2-5; 9 bases line up with TRBD1. The germline V gene has CDR1 SQVTM and CDR2 ANQGSEA. There are 14 residues in the CDR3. CDR3 region: CNVTNLDRGKTQYF. The CDR3 nucleotides read TGCAACGTTACGAACTTGGACAGGGGAAAGACCCAGTACTTC. Full variable domain (remainder filled in from reference TRBV29-1 and TRBJ2-5): SAVISQKPSRDICQRGTSLTIQCQVDSQVTMMFWYRQQPGQSLTLIATANQGSEATYESGFVIDKFPISRPNLTFSTLTVSNMSPEDSSIYLCNVTNLDRGKTQYFGPGTRLLVL.

This clonotype was found once. The junction departs from the called germline gene at one end, perhaps through a read error. The rearrangement links TRBV7-7 to TRBJ1-1; 7 bases line up with TRBD1. The CDR3 totals 14 residues. The germline gives CDR1 SSHAT, CDR2 FNYEAQ (reference sequence). The DNA for the CDR3 is TGTGCTAGCAGCCGGGACAGCACCGGGGCTGTGGCTTTTTTT. The encoded protein is CASSRDSTGAVAFF.

This clonotype was detected only once. The chain has TRBV7-9 and TRBJ1-1; 9 positions agree with TRBD1. This CDR3 region has 18 residues. Germline assignment: CDR1 SEHNR and CDR2 FQNEAQ (reference sequence). V dropped 0 bases and J dropped 2; count of bases not matched to a gene: 10. CDR3 residues: CASSLANRGTGINTEAFF. The CDR3 region has the DNA TGTGCCAGCAGCTTAGCAAACAGAGGGACAGGGATAAACACTGAAGCTTTCTTT.

As to this clonotype: The conserved closing phenylalanine or tryptophan is absent in this CDR3, likely reflecting a read error. No DNA is shown, since the ends of the CDR3 on it are uncertain; the CDR3 is the one TCRdb lists. The CDR3 reads CASSLARGEAFFG. The chain links TRBV7-9 to TRBJ1-1; the table's D call of TRBD1 was not tested on the DNA. 13 amino acids form the CDR3, both terminal residues included. Germline CDR1 reads SEHNR; CDR2 reads FQNEAQ (reference sequence).